The 29 T cell receptor beta chains presented below share a single source sample, sequenced in a study of T cell clones after liver transplantation. The repertoire was sequenced with immunoSEQ multiplex PCR; TCRdb's copy has only in-frame clones and lacks some. Among tens of thousands of clones, approximately 95% were seen once, and the ten largest hold 25%. The source was CD8+ T cells from blood, collected approximately 27 months after liver transplant. The receptors shown here come from a human patient who received a liver transplant. The graft donor may have contributed some T cells.

The chain couples TRBV27 to TRBJ1-2; 12 nucleotides align to TRBD1. In germline, CDR1 is MNHEY, CDR2 SMNVEV (reference sequence). The CDR3 sequence is 17 residues long. V was pared by 4 bases and J by 6 bases, with 12 bases of the junction left unmatched. CDR3 nucleotide sequence: TGTGCCAGCAGTTGGGGTCCCGGGACAGGGGGCGTTGATGGCTACACCTTC. Its translation: CASSWGPGTGGVDGYTF.

V is TRBV7-9 and J is TRBJ1-2; 12 nucleotides agree with TRBD1. The CDR3 runs to 15 residues. The V and J ends lost 6 bases and 3 bases, in that order; junction bases with no gene match: 5. In germline, CDR1 is SEHNR, CDR2 FQNEAQ (reference sequence). This chain's CDR3 is CASSSGTGGDYGYTF. The DNA for the CDR3 is TGTGCCAGCAGTTCCGGGACAGGGGGCGACTATGGCTACACCTTC.

The chain uses TRBV21-1 and TRBJ2-7. TRBV21-1 is a recognized pseudogene. This CDR3 is 14 amino acids long. CDR3 nucleotide sequence: TGTGCCAGCAGCGACCACAGGGGAGGGTACGAGCAGTACTTC. It codes for CASSDHRGGYEQYF.

The V and J genes are TRBV7-9 and TRBJ2-7; D may match TRBD1 or TRBD2 (5 bases each). Per germline, CDR1 SEHNR and CDR2 FQNEAQ (reference sequence). The CDR3 length is 16 residues. V lost 5 bases and J 2 bases, leaving 19 bases between the germline ends. The CDR3 loop is CASSTGTGTRAYEQYF. The CDR3, as DNA: TGTGCCAGCAGCACCGGGACCGGGACCAGGGCCTACGAGCAGTACTTC.

The chain couples TRBV16 to TRBJ2-7; D ambiguous. The CDR3 extends over 12 amino acids. From germline, CDR1 is KGHSY and CDR2 FQNENV. The V end was cut by 3 bases, the J end by 2 bases, with 5 bases between. The CDR3 protein is CASSHGTYEQYF. The CDR3 DNA follows: TGTGCCAGCAGCCACGGAACCTACGAGCAGTACTTC.

The chain joins TRBV27 to TRBJ2-7; a possible D gene is TRBD2 (6 bases). V lost 2 bases and J 3 bases, leaving 11 bases between the germline ends. Per germline, CDR1 MNHEY and CDR2 SMNVEV (reference sequence). The CDR3 runs 14 residues. In DNA form, the CDR3 reads TGTGCCAGCAGTTTAGGGGGGACCCTCTACGAGCAGTACTTC. This gives the protein CASSLGGTLYEQYF.

J is TRBJ2-5 and V is TRBV7-9, with TRBD1 matching over 11 bases. The CDR3 runs 18 residues. The germline CDR1 and CDR2 sequences are SEHNR and FQNEAQ (reference sequence). Trimming removed 6 bases from V and 2 bases from J; junction bases left unmatched: 14. This CDR3 is CASSPRTGGRTVQETQYF. The CDR3 DNA sequence: TGTGCCAGCAGTCCTCGGACAGGGGGCAGGACTGTACAAGAGACCCAGTACTTC.

The chain links TRBV19 to TRBJ2-1, with TRBD2 identical over 10 bases. Trimming cost V 3 bases and J 9 bases; bases outside gene matches: 8. The CDR3 runs 15 residues. Germline V CDR1 and CDR2: LNHDA, SQIVND (reference sequence). The CDR3 DNA follows: TGTGCCAGTAGTATTCAAGCGGGAGGGTCGAGTGAGCAGTTCTTC. It yields the protein CASSIQAGGSSEQFF.

The CDR3 region is CASSPPPLEDTGELFF. The CDR3 DNA reads TGTGCCAGCAGCCCGCCCCCCTTGGAGGACACCGGGGAGCTGTTTTTT. The chain is built from TRBV7-9 and TRBJ2-2, with D perhaps matching TRBD2 (5 bases). Trimming removed 5 bases from V and 3 bases from J, with 16 bases in between. The CDR3 is 16 residues long. Germline V gives CDR1 SEHNR, CDR2 FQNEAQ (reference sequence).

The chain is built from TRBV29-1 and TRBJ2-7; D possibly corresponds to TRBD1 (6 bases). Germline V gene lookup returns CDR1 SQVTM and CDR2 ANQGSEA. Trimming stripped 6 bases from V and 0 bases from J, with 15 bases between. The CDR3 has 14 residues. The CDR3 reads CSVTTTGSSYEQYF. DNA of the CDR3: TGCAGCGTCACCACAACAGGGAGCTCCTACGAGCAGTACTTC.

In regard to this clone: One end of the junction varies from germline; a read error may be responsible. V and J are TRBV9 and TRBJ2-4; 14 positions match TRBD2. Germline V gene data show CDR1 as SGDLS and CDR2 as YYNGEE. The CDR3 runs to 22 residues. CDR3 nucleotide sequence: TGTGCCCGCAGCGTATTGCCGGGGGGGACTAGCGGGAGTGGCTTACCCAAAAACATTCAGTACTTC. Protein: CARSVLPGGTSGSGLPKNIQYF.

The chain combines TRBV7-9 with TRBJ2-3, with D possibly called TRBD1 or TRBD2 (5 bases each). CDR1 is SEHNR and CDR2 is FQNEAQ in the germline V gene (reference sequence). Trimming cost V 3 bases and J 4 bases, with 8 bases left between them. The CDR3 is made up of 13 amino acids. Here the CDR3 DNA reads TGTGCCAGCAGCTTGGGGGTACCAGATACGCAGTATTTT. Its protein is CASSLGVPDTQYF.

This chain links TRBV19 with TRBJ2-7; TRBD2 agrees at 8 bases. Losses at the gene ends were 3 bases for V and 2 bases for J; bases not matched to a gene: 18. CDR1 and CDR2 (germline): LNHDA, SQIVND (reference sequence). The CDR3 totals 19 residues. The CDR3 nucleotides read TGTGCCAGTAGTATGAGCGGAGGACTAGCTGGGTCGAGGCCCTACGAGCAGTACTTC. Protein sequence: CASSMSGGLAGSRPYEQYF.

The chain uses TRBV5-1 and TRBJ2-2, with TRBD2 identical over 10 bases. V shed 5 bases, J shed 10 bases, and the junction held 17 bases outside the gene matches. Germline assignment: CDR1 SGHRS and CDR2 YFSETQ. This CDR3 contains 17 residues. CDR3: CASSKHLAGDAPMELFF. The DNA for the CDR3 is TGCGCCAGCAGTAAGCACCTAGCGGGAGATGCCCCGATGGAGCTGTTTTTT.

This clone was found once. The chain has TRBV7-9 and TRBJ1-1, with a tentative D call TRBD1 (6 bases). V lost 2 bases and J 1 base, leaving 8 bases between the germline ends. Germline CDR1 reads SEHNR; CDR2 reads FQNEAQ (reference sequence). This CDR3 contains 14 residues. In nucleotides, the CDR3 is TGTGCCAGCAGCTTAAGGGGGACGAACACTGAAGCTTTCTTT. Translation gives CASSLRGTNTEAFF.

The rearrangement joins TRBV11-2 to TRBJ2-3, with 7 bases identical to TRBD2. Unmatched junction bases numbered 6, after V lost 2 bases and J lost 4 bases. This CDR3 comprises 15 residues. The germline V gene has CDR1 SGHAT and CDR2 FQNNGV. CDR3 loop: CASSLLGRESDTQYF. DNA of the CDR3: TGTGCCAGCAGCTTACTGGGGAGGGAGTCAGATACGCAGTATTTT. The complete variable domain, with remaining parts taken from reference TRBV11-2 and TRBJ2-3, reads EAGVAQSPRYKIIEKRQSVAFWCNPISGHATLYWYQQILGQGPKLLIQFQNNGVVDDSQLPKDRFSAERLKGVDSTLKIQPAKLEDSAVYLCASSLLGRESDTQYFGPGTRLTVL.

This chain joins TRBV4-1 and TRBJ1-4; weak D call: TRBD1 (5 bases). The CDR3 runs to 14 residues. Germline CDR1 is MGHRA and CDR2 is YSYEKL. V dropped 4 bases and J dropped 7 bases, with 13 bases sitting between them. The CDR3 reads CASSLDGAGEKLFF. For the CDR3, the DNA is TGCGCCAGCAGCCTGGACGGGGCGGGTGAAAAACTGTTTTTT.

The gene calls are TRBV12-5 and TRBJ1-5; D is perhaps TRBD1 (6 bases). Germline V CDR1 and CDR2: LGHNT, FRNRAP. This CDR3 is built from 14 residues. V was pared by 10 bases and J by 6 bases, with 19 bases between. This chain's CDR3 is CATRLGGAGQPQHF. The CDR3 DNA follows: TGTGCTACCCGGCTAGGGGGTGCGGGTCAGCCCCAGCATTTT.

V and J are TRBV6-6 and TRBJ1-2; maybe TRBD1 (5 bases). CDR1 MNHNY and CDR2 SVGAGI come from the germline V gene (reference sequence). This CDR3 has 15 residues. Trimming left V 2 bases short and J 1 base short, with 11 bases between. The DNA for the CDR3 is TGTGCCAGCAGTTACGTGGACATCAATAACTATGGCTACACCTTC. Its translation: CASSYVDINNYGYTF.

The V and J genes are TRBV2 and TRBJ2-4; D may be TRBD1 (5 bases). Per the germline V gene, CDR1 is SNHLY and CDR2 is FYNNEI. The CDR3 is 11 amino acids. The V end lost 11 bases, the J end lost 4 bases, and 9 bases lay between the germline ends. This CDR3 is CAGRTKNIQYF. The DNA for the CDR3 is TGTGCCGGTCGGACAAAAAACATTCAGTACTTC.

The J gene is TRBJ1-2, the V gene TRBV7-3, with D possibly matching TRBD1 (5 bases). Germline V gene sequence: CDR1 SGHTA, CDR2 FQGTGA. Trimming took 2 bases from V and 6 from J, leaving 13 bases between them. The CDR3 consists of 14 residues. CDR3 nucleotides: TGTGCCAGCAGCTTAGGATGGGACGATGATGGCTACACCTTC. Translation: CASSLGWDDDGYTF.

The gene calls are TRBV19 and TRBJ2-2, with D possibly being TRBD1 (6 bases). Germline values: CDR1 LNHDA, CDR2 SQIVND (reference sequence). This CDR3 is 17 amino acids long. Trimming shortened V by 0 bases and J by 3 bases, and 14 bases separated the two germline ends. CDR3 in amino acids: CASSIDEETGYTGELFF. The CDR3 region has the DNA TGTGCCAGTAGTATAGATGAAGAAACAGGGTACACCGGGGAGCTGTTTTTT.

This clone appeared once. At one boundary the junction diverges from the germline segment, which might be a read error. This chain uses TRBV5-1 with TRBJ2-6, with TRBD1 matching 7 bases. This CDR3 has 18 residues. Germline CDR1 and CDR2: SGHRS and YFSETQ. In DNA form, the CDR3 reads TGCGCCAGTAGCTTCCCGGACAGGTTCACCTCTGGGGCCAACGTCCTGACTTTC. This codes for CASSFPDRFTSGANVLTF.

Written as DNA, the CDR3 is TGCAGCGTGAGCCGGGACAGGGGTCTATGGAGTGGCTACACCTTC. Its protein product is CSVSRDRGLWSGYTF. This rearrangement joins TRBV29-1 to TRBJ1-2, with TRBD1 identical over 10 bases. The CDR3 length is 15 residues. The germline CDR1 and CDR2 sequences are SQVTM and ANQGSEA. J was trimmed by 7 bases and V by 6 bases; bases with no gene match: 14.

The chain employs TRBV6-6 and TRBJ2-3; TRBD2 is a possible D gene (6 bases). Per germline, CDR1 MNHNY and CDR2 SVGAGI (reference sequence). V dropped 7 bases and J dropped 2 bases, with 19 bases sitting between them. There are 16 residues in the CDR3. The CDR3 sequence is CASNLVAELNTDTQYF. In DNA form, the CDR3 reads TGTGCCAGCAACCTGGTAGCGGAACTGAACACAGATACGCAGTATTTT.

This clone occurred once. V and J are TRBV7-9 and TRBJ2-1; perhaps D is TRBD1 or TRBD2 (5 bases each). The CDR3 extends over 14 amino acids. Trimming removed 5 bases from V and 4 bases from J, with 12 bases in between. CDR1 is SEHNR, CDR2 FQNEAQ, per germline (reference sequence). CDR3 protein: CASSDRDLYNEQFF. CDR3 coding DNA: TGTGCCAGCAGCGACCGGGACCTTTACAATGAGCAGTTCTTC. Full variable domain (remainder filled in from reference TRBV7-9 and TRBJ2-1): DTGVSQNPRHKITKRGQNVTFRCDPISEHNRLYWYRQTLGQGPEFLTYFQNEAQLEKSRLLSDRFSAERPKGSFSTLEIQRTEQGDSAMYLCASSDRDLYNEQFFGPGTRLTVL.

This rearrangement joins TRBV9 to TRBJ1-2; 7 bases align to TRBD1. Germline trimming cut 6 bases from V and 2 bases from J; bases unmatched to any gene: 4. This CDR3 contains 13 residues. The germline CDR1 and CDR2 sequences are SGDLS and YYNGEE. The chain's CDR3 is CASKSGQNYGYTF. The CDR3 DNA reads as TGTGCCAGCAAGTCGGGACAGAACTATGGCTACACCTTC. The full variable domain, in which reference TRBV9 and TRBJ1-2 provide the parts outside the CDR3, is DSGVTQTPKHLITATGQRVTLRCSPRSGDLSVYWYQQSLDQGLQFLIQYYNGEERAKGNILERFSAQQFPDLHSELNLSSLELGDSALYFCASKSGQNYGYTFGSGTRLTVV.

The chain uses TRBV4-3 and TRBJ1-1, with a weak D call TRBD1 (5 bases). V lost 0 bases, J lost 1 base, and 15 bases lay in between. CDR1 is LGHNA and CDR2 is YSLEER in the germline V gene. This CDR3 spans 17 amino acids. The DNA for the CDR3 is TGCGCCAGCAGCCAAGACCTCTCGGGACGGGCGAACACTGAAGCTTTCTTT. Translated: CASSQDLSGRANTEAFF.

This clone was observed a single time. This sequence joins TRBV6-5 and TRBJ1-2; no clear D gene. Per germline, CDR1 MNHEY and CDR2 SVGAGI. The CDR3 consists of 12 residues. V was trimmed by 5 bases and J by 8 bases, leaving 12 bases between them. CDR3 DNA: TGTGCCAGCAGTAACGGGGTTCTCGGCTACACCTTC. As protein: CASSNGVLGYTF.